These T cell receptor beta chains were read from a single sample in a study of radiation and T cells in renal cell carcinoma. Here immunoSEQ multiplex PCR was the method, and the copy in TCRdb shows in-frame clones only, minus some. The sample includes 120,000 to 150,000 clones, about 88% seen only once; the top ten take 4.1%. The material was blood, obtained from a patient whose treatment included radiotherapy and nephrectomy. The origin of the receptors is a woman between 65 and 79 years old with renal cell carcinoma. Both conserved end residues are part of each CDR3. Each record gives: V gene, D gene, J gene, clone size, CDR3 DNA, CDR3 protein. The D gene is left open where the match is weak. The size of a clone is reported for some rows only, either as once, few or many, or as a class for expanded clones.

V gene: TRBV7-2; D gene: TRBD1; J gene: TRBJ1-2; clone size: .; CDR3 DNA: TGTGCCAGCAGCCCCCAGGGGGGAGTGGGTGGCTACACCTTC; CDR3 protein: CASSPQGGVGGYTF
V gene: TRBV28; D gene: .; J gene: TRBJ2-6; clone size: .; CDR3 DNA: TGTGCCAGCAGTTACGGGGGTGGAGGGGCCAACGTCCTGACTTTC; CDR3 protein: CASSYGGGGANVLTF
V gene: TRBV30; D gene: TRBD1; J gene: TRBJ1-2; clone size: .; CDR3 DNA: TGTGCCTGGAGTGTTGGACAGGGAATTTACTATGGCTACACCTTC; CDR3 protein: CAWSVGQGIYYGYTF
V gene: TRBV6-6; D gene: .; J gene: TRBJ2-3; clone size: .; CDR3 DNA: TGTGCCAGCAGCCTCTCGAGAGATACGCAGTATTTT; CDR3 protein: CASSLSRDTQYF
V gene: TRBV6-5; D gene: .; J gene: TRBJ1-6; clone size: .; CDR3 DNA: TGTGCCAGCAGTCTAGGGGGATCCTATAATTCACCCCTCCACTTT; CDR3 protein: CASSLGGSYNSPLHF
V gene: TRBV7-2; D gene: .; J gene: TRBJ2-3; clone size: .; CDR3 DNA: TGTGCCAGCAGCTTACTCCACCCCACCAACACAGATACGCAGTATTTT; CDR3 protein: CASSLLHPTNTDTQYF
V gene: TRBV9; D gene: .; J gene: TRBJ1-6; clone size: .; CDR3 DNA: TGTGCCAGCAGCGTAGTAGGGAGCTCCTATAATTCACCCCTCCACTTT; CDR3 protein: CASSVVGSSYNSPLHF
V gene: TRBV9; D gene: .; J gene: TRBJ2-5; clone size: .; CDR3 DNA: TGTGCCAGCAGCGTAGGAGTAGAGATTTGGGAGACCCAGTACTTC; CDR3 protein: CASSVGVEIWETQYF
V gene: TRBV15; D gene: TRBD2; J gene: TRBJ2-1; clone size: .; CDR3 DNA: TGTGCCACCAGCAGAAGGCTTAGCGGGGGAAATTTTGAGCAGTTCTTC; CDR3 protein: CATSRRLSGGNFEQFF
V gene: TRBV6-1; D gene: .; J gene: TRBJ2-7; clone size: .; CDR3 DNA: TGTGCCAGCAGTGATGGGGGGATCTCCTACGAGCAGTACTTC; CDR3 protein: CASSDGGISYEQYF
V gene: TRBV5-4; D gene: .; J gene: TRBJ1-1; clone size: .; CDR3 DNA: TGTGCCAGCAGGGCGGGAGGGGTGAACACTGAAGCTTTCTTT; CDR3 protein: CASRAGGVNTEAFF
V gene: TRBV5-1; D gene: TRBD2; J gene: TRBJ2-3; clone size: .; CDR3 DNA: TGCGCCAGCAGCTCGGCGGGGGGGCCCTGGGCAGATACGCAGTATTTT; CDR3 protein: CASSSAGGPWADTQYF
V gene: TRBV2; D gene: .; J gene: TRBJ1-1; clone size: .; CDR3 DNA: TGTGCCAGCAGTCCAGGACGGTGGACTGAAGCTTTCTTT; CDR3 protein: CASSPGRWTEAFF
V gene: TRBV4-3; D gene: .; J gene: TRBJ2-3; clone size: .; CDR3 DNA: TGCGCCAGCAGCCAACGAGACAACCGGTTGTTGTATTTT; CDR3 protein: CASSQRDNRLLYF
V gene: TRBV6-1; D gene: .; J gene: TRBJ2-3; clone size: .; CDR3 DNA: TGTGCCAGCAGTGAAGGCAGGGGAGGTTCGCAGTATTTT; CDR3 protein: CASSEGRGGSQYF
V gene: TRBV6-1; D gene: .; J gene: TRBJ1-5; clone size: .; CDR3 DNA: TGTGCCAGCATTGAACCTGCTCATCTCTGGCGGCCTCAGCCCCAGCATTTT; CDR3 protein: CASIEPAHLWRPQPQHF
V gene: TRBV5-4; D gene: .; J gene: TRBJ2-1; clone size: .; CDR3 DNA: TGTGCCAGCAGCTTGGACAGGCTCAATGAGCAGTTCTTC; CDR3 protein: CASSLDRLNEQFF
V gene: TRBV7-6; D gene: .; J gene: TRBJ2-5; clone size: .; CDR3 DNA: TGTGCCAGCAGCTCCCTAATGGGGAATGGTCAAGAGACCCAGTACTTC; CDR3 protein: CASSSLMGNGQETQYF
V gene: TRBV7-6; D gene: .; J gene: TRBJ1-1; clone size: .; CDR3 DNA: TGTGCCAGCAGCTTTAGCGGGTATGTCACTGAAGCTTTCTTT; CDR3 protein: CASSFSGYVTEAFF
V gene: TRBV6-6; D gene: TRBD2; J gene: TRBJ2-5; clone size: .; CDR3 DNA: TGTGCCAGCAACGGACTAGCGAAAGAGACCCAGTACTTC; CDR3 protein: CASNGLAKETQYF
V gene: TRBV9; D gene: .; J gene: TRBJ1-1; clone size: .; CDR3 DNA: TGTGCCAGCAGCGTAGCTGACAACCTTTACACTGAAGCTTTCTTT; CDR3 protein: CASSVADNLYTEAFF
V gene: TRBV5-8; D gene: .; J gene: TRBJ1-1; clone size: .; CDR3 DNA: TGTGCCAGCAGCTTTTCAGGGCGGCTAAACACTGAAGCTTTCTTT; CDR3 protein: CASSFSGRLNTEAFF
V gene: TRBV28; D gene: .; J gene: TRBJ1-1; clone size: .; CDR3 DNA: TGTGCCAGCAGTTTAGAGGGCGGGAACACTGAAGCTTTCTTT; CDR3 protein: CASSLEGGNTEAFF
V gene: TRBV5-4; D gene: .; J gene: TRBJ1-2; clone size: .; CDR3 DNA: TGTGCCAGCAGGTTTGGGAATAAGGACTATGGCTACACCTTC; CDR3 protein: CASRFGNKDYGYTF
V gene: TRBV28; D gene: .; J gene: TRBJ1-4; clone size: .; CDR3 DNA: TGTGCCAGCGGACAGACTAATGAAAAACTGTTTTTT; CDR3 protein: CASGQTNEKLFF
V gene: TRBV30; D gene: .; J gene: TRBJ1-5; clone size: once; CDR3 DNA: TGTGCCTGGAGTAGAGGGGCCCCAAATCAGCCCCAGCATTTT; CDR3 protein: CAWSRGAPNQPQHF
V gene: TRBV7-3; D gene: .; J gene: TRBJ1-6; clone size: .; CDR3 DNA: TGTGCCAGCAGCTTAACGGGTTTCCTGAATTCACCCCTCCACTTT; CDR3 protein: CASSLTGFLNSPLHF
V gene: TRBV28; D gene: .; J gene: TRBJ2-7; clone size: .; CDR3 DNA: TGTGCCAGCAGGGGGCAGGGGAGGTACGAGCAGTACTTC; CDR3 protein: CASRGQGRYEQYF
V gene: TRBV4-1; D gene: .; J gene: TRBJ2-2; clone size: .; CDR3 DNA: TGCGCCAGCAGCCAAGATCTCCTCGGGACTGGGTACACCGGGGAGCTGTTTTTT; CDR3 protein: CASSQDLLGTGYTGELFF
V gene: TRBV6-1; D gene: .; J gene: TRBJ1-1; clone size: .; CDR3 DNA: TGTGCCAGCAGTGAATGGTCTGAAGCTTTCTTT; CDR3 protein: CASSEWSEAFF
V gene: TRBV29-1; D gene: .; J gene: TRBJ2-3; clone size: .; CDR3 DNA: TGCAGCGCCCTTGAGGGGTTCACAGATACGCAGTATTTT; CDR3 protein: CSALEGFTDTQYF
V gene: TRBV9; D gene: .; J gene: TRBJ2-7; clone size: .; CDR3 DNA: TGTGCCAGCAGCCCGGGGACTGGGCTCCACGAGCAGTACTTC; CDR3 protein: CASSPGTGLHEQYF
V gene: TRBV5-1; D gene: .; J gene: TRBJ1-4; clone size: .; CDR3 DNA: TGCGCCAGCAAACCCCAACGGGAAACTAATGAAAAACTGTTTTTT; CDR3 protein: CASKPQRETNEKLFF
V gene: TRBV19; D gene: .; J gene: TRBJ1-2; clone size: .; CDR3 DNA: TGTGCCAGTAGTATGAGGGCGACAAGCGGCTATGGCTACACCTTC; CDR3 protein: CASSMRATSGYGYTF
V gene: TRBV6-5; D gene: TRBD1; J gene: TRBJ1-2; clone size: .; CDR3 DNA: TGTGCCAGCAGACAGGGGGCGGGTGGCTACACCTTC; CDR3 protein: CASRQGAGGYTF
V gene: TRBV30; D gene: TRBD1; J gene: TRBJ1-1; clone size: .; CDR3 DNA: TGTGCCTGGAGTCCGACAGGGATGAACACTGAAGCTTTCTTT; CDR3 protein: CAWSPTGMNTEAFF
V gene: TRBV9; D gene: TRBD1; J gene: TRBJ2-7; clone size: .; CDR3 DNA: TGTGCCAGCAGCCCTTCGACAGGGGGCTACGAGCAGTACTTC; CDR3 protein: CASSPSTGGYEQYF
V gene: TRBV5-1; D gene: TRBD2; J gene: TRBJ2-7; clone size: .; CDR3 DNA: TGCGCCAGCAGCCCCCGGACTAGCGGGGGTGACGAGCAGTACTTC; CDR3 protein: CASSPRTSGGDEQYF
V gene: TRBV13; D gene: TRBD2; J gene: TRBJ2-1; clone size: .; CDR3 DNA: TGTGCCAGCAGCTATACTAGCGGGGGGAATGAGCAGTTCTTC; CDR3 protein: CASSYTSGGNEQFF
V gene: TRBV9; D gene: TRBD2; J gene: TRBJ2-7; clone size: once; CDR3 DNA: TGTGCCAGCAGCGTAGCGGGGGGGGGCTACGAGCAGTACTTC; CDR3 protein: CASSVAGGGYEQYF
V gene: TRBV6-6; D gene: .; J gene: TRBJ2-3; clone size: .; CDR3 DNA: TGTGCCAGCAGTTACGACAGCACAGATACGCAGTATTTT; CDR3 protein: CASSYDSTDTQYF
V gene: TRBV29-1; D gene: TRBD1; J gene: TRBJ2-6; clone size: .; CDR3 DNA: TGCAGCGTTGCAGGGGGCTCTGGGGCCAACGTCCTGACTTTC; CDR3 protein: CSVAGGSGANVLTF
V gene: TRBV4-2; D gene: .; J gene: TRBJ1-6; clone size: .; CDR3 DNA: TGTGCCAGCAGCCAAGTTCCGTCGACAGGCAACAATTCACCCCTCCACTTT; CDR3 protein: CASSQVPSTGNNSPLHF
V gene: TRBV25-1; D gene: TRBD1; J gene: TRBJ2-2; clone size: .; CDR3 DNA: TGTGCCAGCAGTAGTCAGGGGGCGAACACCGGGGAGCTGTTTTTT; CDR3 protein: CASSSQGANTGELFF
V gene: TRBV30; D gene: .; J gene: TRBJ1-3; clone size: .; CDR3 DNA: TGTGCCTGGTCGACAGGCATCTCTGGAAACACCATATATTTT; CDR3 protein: CAWSTGISGNTIYF
V gene: TRBV19; D gene: .; J gene: TRBJ2-2; clone size: few; CDR3 DNA: TGTGCCAGTAGTATAAGGTCAAACACCGGGGAGCTGTTTTTT; CDR3 protein: CASSIRSNTGELFF
V gene: TRBV7-9; D gene: .; J gene: TRBJ2-2; clone size: .; CDR3 DNA: TGTGCCAGCACAGAGACGACCACCGGGGAGCTGTTTTTT; CDR3 protein: CASTETTTGELFF
V gene: TRBV9; D gene: .; J gene: TRBJ1-3; clone size: .; CDR3 DNA: TGTGCCAGCAGCGAAACCCTCCGGGGAAACACCATATATTTT; CDR3 protein: CASSETLRGNTIYF
V gene: TRBV7-2; D gene: .; J gene: TRBJ2-6; clone size: .; CDR3 DNA: TGTGCCAGCAGCCCGCGGAACTCTGGGGCCAACGTCCTGACTTTC; CDR3 protein: CASSPRNSGANVLTF